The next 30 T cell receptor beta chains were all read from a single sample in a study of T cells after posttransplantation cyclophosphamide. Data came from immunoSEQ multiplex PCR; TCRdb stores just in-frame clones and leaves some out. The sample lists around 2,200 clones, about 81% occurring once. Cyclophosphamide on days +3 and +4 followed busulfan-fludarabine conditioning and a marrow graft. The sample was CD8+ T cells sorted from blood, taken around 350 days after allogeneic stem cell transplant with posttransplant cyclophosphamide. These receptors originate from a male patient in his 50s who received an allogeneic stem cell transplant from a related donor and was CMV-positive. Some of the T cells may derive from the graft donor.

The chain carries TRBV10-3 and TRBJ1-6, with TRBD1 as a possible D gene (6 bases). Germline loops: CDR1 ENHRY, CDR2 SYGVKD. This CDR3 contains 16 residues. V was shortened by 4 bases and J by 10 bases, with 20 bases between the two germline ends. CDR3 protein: CAISGEGDIRQSPLHF. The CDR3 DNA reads TGTGCCATCAGTGGCGAGGGGGACATAAGGCAGTCACCCCTCCACTTT.

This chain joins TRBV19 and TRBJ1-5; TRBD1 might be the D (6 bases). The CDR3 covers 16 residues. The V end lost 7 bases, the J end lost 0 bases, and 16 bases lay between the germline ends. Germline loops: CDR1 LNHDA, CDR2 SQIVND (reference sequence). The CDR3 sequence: CASIRGGLVSNQPQHF. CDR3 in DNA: TGTGCCAGTATCAGGGGAGGGCTGGTTAGCAATCAGCCCCAGCATTTT.

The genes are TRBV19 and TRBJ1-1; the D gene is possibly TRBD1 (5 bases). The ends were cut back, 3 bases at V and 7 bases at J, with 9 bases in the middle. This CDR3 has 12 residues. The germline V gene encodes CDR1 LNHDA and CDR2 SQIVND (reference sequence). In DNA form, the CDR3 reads TGTGCCAGTAGTATCGGGGGGGATGAAGCTTTCTTT. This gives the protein CASSIGGDEAFF.

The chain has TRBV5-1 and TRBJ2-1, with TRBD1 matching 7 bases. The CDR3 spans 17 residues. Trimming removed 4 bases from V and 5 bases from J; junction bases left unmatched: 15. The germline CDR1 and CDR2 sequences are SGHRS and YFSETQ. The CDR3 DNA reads TGCGCCAGCAGCAATGGAGACAGGGAAAGTCAAGACAATGAGCAGTTCTTC. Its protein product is CASSNGDRESQDNEQFF.

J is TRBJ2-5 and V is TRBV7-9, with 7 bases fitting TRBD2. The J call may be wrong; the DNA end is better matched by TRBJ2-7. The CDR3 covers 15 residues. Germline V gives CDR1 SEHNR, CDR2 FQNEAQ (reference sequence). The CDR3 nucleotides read TGTGCCAGCAGCTTAGACGGGAGGCCGACCTACGAGCAGTACTTC. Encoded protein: CASSLDGRPTYEQYF.

CDR3 nucleotide sequence: TGCGCCAGCAGCCAACCCGGACTAGCGGGGGCGACAGATACGCAGTATTTT. This sequence encodes CASSQPGLAGATDTQYF. The chain is built from TRBV4-1 and TRBJ2-3; 13 bases match TRBD2. V shed 2 bases, J shed 3 bases, and the junction held 5 bases outside the gene matches. Germline lookup yields CDR1 MGHRA and CDR2 YSYEKL. This CDR3 is 17 amino acids long.

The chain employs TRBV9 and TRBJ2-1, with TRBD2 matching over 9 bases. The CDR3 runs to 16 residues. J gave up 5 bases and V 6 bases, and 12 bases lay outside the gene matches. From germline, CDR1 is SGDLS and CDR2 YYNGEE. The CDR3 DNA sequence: TGTGCCAGCACCCCGGGCGGGGGGGCGGTGGACAATGAGCAGTTCTTC. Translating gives CASTPGGGAVDNEQFF.

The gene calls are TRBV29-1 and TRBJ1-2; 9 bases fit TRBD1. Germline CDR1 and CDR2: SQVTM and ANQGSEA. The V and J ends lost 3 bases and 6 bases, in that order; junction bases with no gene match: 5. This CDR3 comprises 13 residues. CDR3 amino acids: CSVDLDRGDGYTF. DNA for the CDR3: TGCAGCGTTGACTTGGACAGGGGTGATGGCTACACCTTC.

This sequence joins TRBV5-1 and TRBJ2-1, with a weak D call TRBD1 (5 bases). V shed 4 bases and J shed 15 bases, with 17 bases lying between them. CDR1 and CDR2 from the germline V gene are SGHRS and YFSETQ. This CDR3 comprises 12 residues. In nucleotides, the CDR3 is TGCGCCAGCAGCGTGGGTGGGCAGGGAACGTTCTTC. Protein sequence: CASSVGGQGTFF.

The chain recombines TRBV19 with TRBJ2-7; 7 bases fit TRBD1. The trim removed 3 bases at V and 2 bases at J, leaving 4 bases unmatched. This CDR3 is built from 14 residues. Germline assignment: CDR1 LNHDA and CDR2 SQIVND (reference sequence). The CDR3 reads CASSMVQGAYEQYF. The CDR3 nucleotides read TGTGCCAGTAGTATGGTCCAGGGGGCCTACGAGCAGTACTTC.

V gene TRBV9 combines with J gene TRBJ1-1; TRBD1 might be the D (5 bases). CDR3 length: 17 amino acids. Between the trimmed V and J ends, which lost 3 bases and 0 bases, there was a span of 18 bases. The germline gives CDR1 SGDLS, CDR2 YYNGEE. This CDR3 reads CASSGGGAERLNTEAFF. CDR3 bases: TGTGCCAGCAGCGGAGGCGGGGCCGAGAGACTGAACACTGAAGCTTTCTTT.

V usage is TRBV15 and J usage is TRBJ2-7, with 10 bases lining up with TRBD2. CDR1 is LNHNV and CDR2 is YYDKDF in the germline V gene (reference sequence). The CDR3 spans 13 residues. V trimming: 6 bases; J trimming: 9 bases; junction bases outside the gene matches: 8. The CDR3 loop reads CATSLSSGRVQYF. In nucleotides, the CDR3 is TGTGCCACCAGTCTTTCTAGCGGGAGAGTGCAGTACTTC.

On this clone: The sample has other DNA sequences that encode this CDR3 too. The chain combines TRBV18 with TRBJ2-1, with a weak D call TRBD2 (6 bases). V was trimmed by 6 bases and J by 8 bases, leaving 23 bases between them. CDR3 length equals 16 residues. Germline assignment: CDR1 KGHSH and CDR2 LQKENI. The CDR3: CASSPRLDGPLDEQFF. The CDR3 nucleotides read TGTGCCAGCTCCCCCCGACTAGACGGGCCACTCGATGAGCAGTTCTTC. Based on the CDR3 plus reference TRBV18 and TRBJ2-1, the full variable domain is NAGVMQNPRHLVRRRGQEARLRCSPMKGHSHVYWYRQLPEEGLKFMVYLQKENIIDESGMPKERFSAEFPKEGPSILRIQQVVRGDSAAYFCASSPRLDGPLDEQFFGPGTRLTVL.

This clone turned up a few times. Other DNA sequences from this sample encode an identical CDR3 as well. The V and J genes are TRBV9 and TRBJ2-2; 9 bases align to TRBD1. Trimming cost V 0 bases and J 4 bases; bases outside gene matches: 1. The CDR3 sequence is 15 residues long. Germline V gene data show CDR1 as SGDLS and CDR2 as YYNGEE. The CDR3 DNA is TGTGCCAGCAGCGTAGAGACAGGGGGCACCGGGGAGCTGTTTTTT. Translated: CASSVETGGTGELFF.

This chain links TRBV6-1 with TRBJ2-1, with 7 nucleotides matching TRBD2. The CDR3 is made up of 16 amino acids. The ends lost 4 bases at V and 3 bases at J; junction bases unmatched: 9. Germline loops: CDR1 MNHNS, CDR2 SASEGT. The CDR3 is CASSADPSGYYNEQFF. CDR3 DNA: TGTGCCAGCAGTGCCGATCCTAGCGGCTACTACAATGAGCAGTTCTTC.

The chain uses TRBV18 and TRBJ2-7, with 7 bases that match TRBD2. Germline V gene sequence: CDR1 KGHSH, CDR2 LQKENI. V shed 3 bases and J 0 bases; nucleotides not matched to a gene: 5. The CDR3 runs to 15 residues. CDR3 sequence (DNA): TGTGCCAGCTCACCGGTGGGGGGGAGCTCCTACGAGCAGTACTTC. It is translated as CASSPVGGSSYEQYF. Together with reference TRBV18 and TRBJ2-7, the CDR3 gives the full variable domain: NAGVMQNPRHLVRRRGQEARLRCSPMKGHSHVYWYRQLPEEGLKFMVYLQKENIIDESGMPKERFSAEFPKEGPSILRIQQVVRGDSAAYFCASSPVGGSSYEQYFGPGTRLTVT.

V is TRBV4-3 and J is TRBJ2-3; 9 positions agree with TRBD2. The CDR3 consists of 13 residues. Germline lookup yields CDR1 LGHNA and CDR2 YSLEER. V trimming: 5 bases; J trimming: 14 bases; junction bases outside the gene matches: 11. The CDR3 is CASSYGSRGGRYF. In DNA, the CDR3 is TGCGCCAGCAGCTATGGGTCGCGGGGGGGTCGGTATTTT.

CDR3 loop: CASSPTTGLSAYGYTF. The CDR3 DNA reads TGTGCCAGCAGCCCCACAACCGGGTTGTCGGCTTACGGCTACACCTTC. V gene TRBV7-8 combines with J gene TRBJ1-2; D is unclear. The germline CDR1 and CDR2 sequences are SGHVS and FQNEAQ. V shed 5 bases and J shed 8 bases, with 24 bases lying between them. This CDR3 has 16 amino acids.

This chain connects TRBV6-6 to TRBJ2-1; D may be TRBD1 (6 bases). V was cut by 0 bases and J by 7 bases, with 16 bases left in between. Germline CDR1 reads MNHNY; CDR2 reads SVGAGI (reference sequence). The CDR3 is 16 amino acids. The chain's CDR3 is CASSYSSGQGWNEQFF. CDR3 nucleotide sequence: TGTGCCAGCAGTTACTCCTCGGGACAAGGGTGGAATGAGCAGTTCTTC.

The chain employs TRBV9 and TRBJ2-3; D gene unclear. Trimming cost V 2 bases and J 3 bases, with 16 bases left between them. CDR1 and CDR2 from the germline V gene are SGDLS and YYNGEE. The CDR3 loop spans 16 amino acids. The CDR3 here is CASSVTGGGGTDTQYF. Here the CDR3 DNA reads TGTGCCAGCAGCGTGACGGGTGGCGGCGGAACAGATACGCAGTATTTT.

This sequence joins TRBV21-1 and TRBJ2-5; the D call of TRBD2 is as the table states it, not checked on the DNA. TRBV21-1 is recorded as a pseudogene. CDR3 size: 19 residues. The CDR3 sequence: CASSKVGLAGGPFGETQYF. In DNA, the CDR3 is TGTGCCAGCAGCAAAGTGGGTCTAGCGGGGGGGCCGTTCGGCGAGACCCAGTACTTC.

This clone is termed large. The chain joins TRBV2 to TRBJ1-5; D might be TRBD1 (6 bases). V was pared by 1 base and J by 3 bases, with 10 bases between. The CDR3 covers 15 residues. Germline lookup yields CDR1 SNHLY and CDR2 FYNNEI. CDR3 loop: CASSEGAGDNQPQHF. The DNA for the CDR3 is TGTGCCAGCAGTGAAGGGGCAGGGGACAATCAGCCCCAGCATTTT. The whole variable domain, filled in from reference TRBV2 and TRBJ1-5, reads EPEVTQTPSHQVTQMGQEVILRCVPISNHLYFYWYRQILGQKVEFLVSFYNNEISEKSEIFDDQFSVERPDGSNFTLKIRSTKLEDSAMYFCASSEGAGDNQPQHFGDGTRLSIL.

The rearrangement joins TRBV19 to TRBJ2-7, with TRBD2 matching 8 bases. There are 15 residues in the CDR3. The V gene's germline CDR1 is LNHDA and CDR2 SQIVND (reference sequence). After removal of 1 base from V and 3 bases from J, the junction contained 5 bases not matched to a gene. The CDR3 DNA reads TGTGCCAGTAGTATAGCTGGCGGGGGGTTCTACGAGCAGTACTTC. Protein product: CASSIAGGGFYEQYF.

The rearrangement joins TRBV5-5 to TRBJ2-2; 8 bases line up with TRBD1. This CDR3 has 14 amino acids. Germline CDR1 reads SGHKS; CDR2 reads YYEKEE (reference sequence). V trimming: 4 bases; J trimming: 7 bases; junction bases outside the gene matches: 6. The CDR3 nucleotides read TGTGCCAGCAGCCCGGACAGGGCGGTCGGGGAGCTGTTTTTT. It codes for CASSPDRAVGELFF.

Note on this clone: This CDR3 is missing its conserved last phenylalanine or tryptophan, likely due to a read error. CDR3 nucleotide sequence: TGTGCCAGTAGCCCCACGGCAGGAGGTTTTTCACCCCTCCACCTT. Translating gives CASSPTAGGFSPLHL. The chain combines TRBV19 with TRBJ1-6; no definite D call. Germline V CDR1 and CDR2: LNHDA, SQIVND (reference sequence). V was pared by 6 bases and J by 9 bases, with 18 bases between. The CDR3 totals 15 residues.

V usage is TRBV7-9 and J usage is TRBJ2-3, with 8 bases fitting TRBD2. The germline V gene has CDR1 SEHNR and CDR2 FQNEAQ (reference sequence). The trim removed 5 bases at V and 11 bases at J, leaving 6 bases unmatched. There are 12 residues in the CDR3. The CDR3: CASSPGGFGQYF. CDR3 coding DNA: TGTGCCAGCAGCCCGGGGGGGTTCGGGCAGTATTTT.

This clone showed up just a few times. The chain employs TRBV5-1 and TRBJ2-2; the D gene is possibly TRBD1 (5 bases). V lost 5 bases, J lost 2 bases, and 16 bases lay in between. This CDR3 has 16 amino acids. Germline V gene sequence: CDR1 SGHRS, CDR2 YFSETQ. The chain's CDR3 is CASRWGRRENTGELFF. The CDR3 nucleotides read TGCGCCAGCAGGTGGGGCCGACGCGAAAACACCGGGGAGCTGTTTTTT.

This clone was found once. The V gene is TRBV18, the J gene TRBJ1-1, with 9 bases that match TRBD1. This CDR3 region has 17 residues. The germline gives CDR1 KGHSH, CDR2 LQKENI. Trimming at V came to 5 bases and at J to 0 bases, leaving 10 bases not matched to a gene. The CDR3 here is CASSITGQGQMNTEAFF. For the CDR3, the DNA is TGTGCCAGCTCAATCACGGGACAGGGTCAAATGAACACTGAAGCTTTCTTT.

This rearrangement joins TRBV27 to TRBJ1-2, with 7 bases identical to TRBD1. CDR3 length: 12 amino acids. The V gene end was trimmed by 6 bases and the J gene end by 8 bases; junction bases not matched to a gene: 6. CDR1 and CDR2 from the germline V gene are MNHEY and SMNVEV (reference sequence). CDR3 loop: CASSSGGHGYTF. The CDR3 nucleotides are TGTGCCAGCAGCTCAGGGGGGCACGGCTACACCTTC.

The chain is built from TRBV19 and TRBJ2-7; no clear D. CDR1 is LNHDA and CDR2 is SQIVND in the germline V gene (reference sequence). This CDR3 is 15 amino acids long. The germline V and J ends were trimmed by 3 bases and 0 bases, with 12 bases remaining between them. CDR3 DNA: TGTGCCAGTAGTATCGGTGCGGTAAGCTCCTACGAGCAGTACTTC. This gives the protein CASSIGAVSSYEQYF.